This is a list of T cell receptor beta chains from one sample in a study of T-cell reconstitution after alpha-beta-depleted transplantation in children. Using its own MiXCR run on the PCR reads, TCRdb lists one record per CDR3 protein. The table lists 490,000 or so distinct CDR3 sequences, around 13% of them singletons, with about 5% in the top ten. Sequences were derived from PBMCs from the stem cell graft donor, sampled from the stem cell graft. The receptors come from a human donor who donated a stem cell graft to a child with combined immunodeficiency. Both conserved end residues are part of each CDR3. The order of the fields is V gene, J gene, D gene, clone size, CDR3 DNA, CDR3 protein. A D gene is named only where the DNA matches it firmly. Size values are once, few and many counts, or a class for expanded clones, and some rows have none.

V: TRBV10-2; J: TRBJ1-6; D: .; size: few; DNA: TGCGCCAGCTGGTCCGGGCAGGGATCACCCCTCCACTTT; CDR3: CASWSGQGSPLHF
V: TRBV20-1; J: TRBJ2-1; D: TRBD2; size: once; DNA: TGCAGCGTACAACCGGGACTAGCGGGACTTGCCTACAATGAGCAGTTCTTC; CDR3: CSVQPGLAGLAYNEQFF
V: TRBV18; J: TRBJ2-2; D: TRBD1; size: .; DNA: TGTGCCAGCTCACCACGTGAGGGGGCTCTTTCCGGGGAGCTGTTTTTT; CDR3: CASSPREGALSGELFF
V: TRBV4-3; J: TRBJ2-1; D: .; size: few; DNA: TGCGCCAGCAGCCAAGATATTAGGAGCTCCTACAATGAGCAGTTCTTC; CDR3: CASSQDIRSSYNEQFF
V: TRBV10-3; J: TRBJ2-2; D: TRBD1; size: .; DNA: TGTGCCATCAGTGAGGACAGGGGGTGGCCCGGGGAGCTGTTTTTT; CDR3: CAISEDRGWPGELFF
V: TRBV7-8; J: TRBJ2-1; D: .; size: many; DNA: TGTGCCAGCAGCCTCCAGGGGGGTCGATACAATGAGCAGTTCTTC; CDR3: CASSLQGGRYNEQFF
V: TRBV3-1; J: TRBJ1-1; D: .; size: .; DNA: TGTGCCAGCAGCCAAGATCGAGGGGCTGAAGCTTTCTTT; CDR3: CASSQDRGAEAFF
V: TRBV5-1; J: TRBJ2-5; D: TRBD2; size: few; DNA: TGCGCCAGCAGCTTGGTTCTAGCGGGTACGGGAGAGACCCAGTACTTC; CDR3: CASSLVLAGTGETQYF
V: TRBV15; J: TRBJ1-5; D: .; size: few; DNA: TGTGCCACCAGCAGAGTCAGGGGCTGGCAGCCCCAGCATTTT; CDR3: CATSRVRGWQPQHF
V: TRBV29-1; J: TRBJ2-7; D: .; size: .; DNA: TGCAGCGTTGAAGGGACAGTGGGCTACGAGCAGTACTTC; CDR3: CSVEGTVGYEQYF
V: TRBV18; J: TRBJ1-2; D: TRBD1; size: many; DNA: TGTGCCAGCTCACCTTCCCGAACAGGGGGCTATGGCTACACCTTC; CDR3: CASSPSRTGGYGYTF
V: TRBV7-2; J: TRBJ1-2; D: TRBD1; size: .; DNA: TGTGCCAGCAGCTTATATGGACAGGGAGATGGCTACACCTTC; CDR3: CASSLYGQGDGYTF
V: TRBV12-3/TRBV12-4; J: TRBJ2-5; D: .; size: few; DNA: TGTGCCAGCAGCCCAGGGACCGTCCCGGCGGAGACCCAGTACTTC; CDR3: CASSPGTVPAETQYF
V: TRBV6-5; J: TRBJ2-2; D: .; size: few; DNA: TGTGCCAGCGGATGGACCGGGGAGCTGTTTTTT; CDR3: CASGWTGELFF
V: TRBV19; J: TRBJ1-5; D: .; size: few; DNA: TGTGCCAGTAGTATTTGGGAGGAACTGCAGGGTCAGCCCCAGCATTTT; CDR3: CASSIWEELQGQPQHF
V: TRBV4-3; J: TRBJ2-5; D: TRBD2; size: few; DNA: TGCGCCAGCAGCGCAATCCTTGGGACTAGCGGGATTGAGACCCAGTACTTC; CDR3: CASSAILGTSGIETQYF
V: TRBV4-3; J: TRBJ2-3; D: .; size: few; DNA: TGCGCCAGCAGCCAAGACTGGGCTAGTTCAGATACGCAGTATTTT; CDR3: CASSQDWASSDTQYF
V: TRBV18; J: TRBJ2-1; D: .; size: many; DNA: TGTGCCAGCTCCCTCGAGGATGAGCAGTTCTTC; CDR3: CASSLEDEQFF
V: TRBV27; J: TRBJ2-7; D: .; size: many; DNA: TGTGCCAGCAGGGTCGGGGGTTTATCCCCCTACGAGCAGTACTTC; CDR3: CASRVGGLSPYEQYF
V: TRBV12-3/TRBV12-4; J: TRBJ2-5; D: TRBD2; size: few; DNA: TGTGCCAGCAGCCTCGGGACTAGTTTGGAGACCCAGTACTTC; CDR3: CASSLGTSLETQYF
V: TRBV7-7; J: TRBJ2-1; D: .; size: few; DNA: TGTGCCAGCAGCTTAGACCAGGGGCCTGAGCAGTTCTTC; CDR3: CASSLDQGPEQFF
V: TRBV12-3/TRBV12-4; J: TRBJ1-1; D: TRBD1; size: few; DNA: TGTGCCATCGGGACAGGGATTGGAGCTTTCTTT; CDR3: CAIGTGIGAFF
V: TRBV12-3/TRBV12-4; J: TRBJ2-2; D: TRBD1; size: few; DNA: TGTGCCAGCAGTTGGGACAGGGAGACCGGGGAGCTGTTTTTT; CDR3: CASSWDRETGELFF
V: TRBV5-1; J: TRBJ1-1; D: .; size: .; DNA: TGCGCCAGCAGCTTGGCACAGAGTCCCACTGAAGCTTTCTTT; CDR3: CASSLAQSPTEAFF
V: TRBV6-2/TRBV6-3; J: TRBJ2-3; D: TRBD1; size: few; DNA: TGTGCCAGCAGTTCCGCCGGACAGGGGATTGTCACAGATACGCAGTATTTT; CDR3: CASSSAGQGIVTDTQYF
V: TRBV5-6; J: TRBJ1-2; D: TRBD1; size: few; DNA: TGTGCCAGCGGACTGGGACAGAGGGGCTACACCTTC; CDR3: CASGLGQRGYTF
V: TRBV15; J: TRBJ2-5; D: .; size: many; DNA: TGTGCCACCAGCAGAGATCAGGGAAGTCCTACGACCCAGTACTTC; CDR3: CATSRDQGSPTTQYF